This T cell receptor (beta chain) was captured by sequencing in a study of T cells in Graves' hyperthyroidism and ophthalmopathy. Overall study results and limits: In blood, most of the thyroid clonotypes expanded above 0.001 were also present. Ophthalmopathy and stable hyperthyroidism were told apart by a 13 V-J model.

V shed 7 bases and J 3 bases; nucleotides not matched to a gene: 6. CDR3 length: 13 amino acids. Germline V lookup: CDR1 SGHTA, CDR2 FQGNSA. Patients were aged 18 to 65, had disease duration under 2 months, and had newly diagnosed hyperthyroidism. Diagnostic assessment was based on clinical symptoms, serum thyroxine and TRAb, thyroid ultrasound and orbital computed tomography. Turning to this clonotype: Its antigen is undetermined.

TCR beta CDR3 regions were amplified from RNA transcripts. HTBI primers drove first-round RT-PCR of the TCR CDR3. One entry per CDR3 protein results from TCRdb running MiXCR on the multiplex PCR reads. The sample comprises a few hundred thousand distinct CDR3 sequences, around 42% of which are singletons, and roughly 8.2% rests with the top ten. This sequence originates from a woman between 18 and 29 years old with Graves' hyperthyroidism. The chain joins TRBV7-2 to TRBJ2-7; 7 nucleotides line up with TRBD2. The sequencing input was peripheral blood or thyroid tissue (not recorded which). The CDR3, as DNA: TGTGCCAGCACCCTGGGAGGGGACTACGAGCAGTACTTC. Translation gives CASTLGGDYEQYF.